These T cell receptor beta chains were read from a single sample in a study of T cell responses to AZD1222 COVID-19 vaccine. Assay used: immunoSEQ multiplex PCR; TCRdb lists only in-frame clones, some missing. The sample consists of 250,000 or so clones, over 85% of them appearing once. The sample was peripheral blood, taken on day 0 of AZD1222 vaccination. These receptors came from an adult in good health. Each CDR3 is given with its conserved first and last residue. Fields, in order: D gene, clone size, V gene, J gene, CDR3 DNA, CDR3 protein. A D gene is named only where the DNA matches it firmly. Rows give clone size only sometimes, using once, few, many, or a class for an expanded clone.

D: .
size: .
V: TRBV30
J: TRBJ1-2
DNA: TGTGCCTGGAGGCGCCTCCTCTACAGGGCCCAAAACTATGGCTACACCTTC
CDR3: CAWRRLLYRAQNYGYTF

D: .
size: .
V: TRBV5-6
J: TRBJ1-6
DNA: TGTGCCAGCAGCTTGGCCCAGAATTCACCCCTCCACTTT
CDR3: CASSLAQNSPLHF

D: TRBD1
size: once
V: TRBV5-1
J: TRBJ2-7
DNA: TGCGCCAGCAGCTTGGGACAGGGGGCGGATGAGCAGTACTTC
CDR3: CASSLGQGADEQYF

D: .
size: .
V: TRBV15
J: TRBJ1-2
DNA: TGTGCCACCAGCGGCCAGACAGGTATTAACTATGGCTACACCTTC
CDR3: CATSGQTGINYGYTF

D: .
size: .
V: TRBV18
J: TRBJ2-7
DNA: TGTGCCAGCTCACCGGCGCGGCAGGTTTCCTACGAGCAGTACTTC
CDR3: CASSPARQVSYEQYF

D: .
size: .
V: TRBV19
J: TRBJ2-5
DNA: TGTGCCAGTAGTATACATCCAGGGCGGGGAGAGACCCAGTACTTC
CDR3: CASSIHPGRGETQYF

D: .
size: .
V: TRBV7-9
J: TRBJ1-1
DNA: TGTGCCAGCAGCTTACCATCAGGGATCGTGGCTTTCTTT
CDR3: CASSLPSGIVAFF

D: .
size: .
V: TRBV14
J: TRBJ2-1
DNA: TGTGCCAGCAGCCAAGATATCGGATGGGGGTCGAATGAGCAGTTCTTC
CDR3: CASSQDIGWGSNEQFF

D: .
size: .
V: TRBV6-5
J: TRBJ1-5
DNA: TGTGCCAGCAGTTACAACCGGGACACCAATCAGCCCCAGCATTTT
CDR3: CASSYNRDTNQPQHF

D: TRBD1
size: .
V: TRBV6-5
J: TRBJ1-1
DNA: TGTGCCAGCAGTAAACCGGACAGGGAAACTGAAGCTTTCTTT
CDR3: CASSKPDRETEAFF

D: TRBD1
size: .
V: TRBV27
J: TRBJ1-2
DNA: TGTGCCAGCAGTTTTCTACTTCCCACAGGGGAGCATCATGGCTACACCTTC
CDR3: CASSFLLPTGEHHGYTF

D: TRBD1
size: .
V: TRBV28
J: TRBJ2-7
DNA: TGTGCCAGCAGTTCCCGACAGGGTTTCGAGCAGTACTTC
CDR3: CASSSRQGFEQYF

D: .
size: few
V: TRBV7-8
J: TRBJ1-6
DNA: TGTGCCAGCAGCCGAGACCAATCACCCCTCCACTTT
CDR3: CASSRDQSPLHF

D: TRBD2
size: .
V: TRBV11-2
J: TRBJ2-1
DNA: TGTGCCAGCAGCCCCGCGGGAGGCGGTTATAATGAGCAGTTCTTC
CDR3: CASSPAGGGYNEQFF

D: TRBD1
size: .
V: TRBV5-4
J: TRBJ1-1
DNA: TGTGCCAGCAGCATTACAGGGGGGGACACTGAAGCTTTCTTT
CDR3: CASSITGGDTEAFF

D: TRBD2
size: .
V: TRBV3-1/TRBV3-2
J: TRBJ2-1
DNA: TGTGCCGGACCTAAAGCGGGAGCTGTATACAATGAGCAGTTCTTC
CDR3: CAGPKAGAVYNEQFF

D: .
size: .
V: TRBV20-1
J: TRBJ1-1
DNA: TGCAGTGCTAGTGATGGGTTCACTGAAGCTTTCTTT
CDR3: CSASDGFTEAFF